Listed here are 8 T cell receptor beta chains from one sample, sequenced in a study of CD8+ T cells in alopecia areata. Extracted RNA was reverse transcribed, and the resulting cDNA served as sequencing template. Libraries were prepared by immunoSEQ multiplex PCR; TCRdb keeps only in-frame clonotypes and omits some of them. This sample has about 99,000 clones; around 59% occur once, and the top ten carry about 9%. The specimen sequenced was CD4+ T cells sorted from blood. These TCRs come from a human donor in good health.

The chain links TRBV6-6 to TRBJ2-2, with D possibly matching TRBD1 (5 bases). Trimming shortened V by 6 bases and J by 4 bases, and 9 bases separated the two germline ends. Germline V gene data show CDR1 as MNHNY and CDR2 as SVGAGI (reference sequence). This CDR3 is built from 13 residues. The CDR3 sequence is CASRTGITGELFF. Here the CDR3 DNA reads TGTGCCAGCAGAACAGGAATCACCGGGGAGCTGTTTTTT.

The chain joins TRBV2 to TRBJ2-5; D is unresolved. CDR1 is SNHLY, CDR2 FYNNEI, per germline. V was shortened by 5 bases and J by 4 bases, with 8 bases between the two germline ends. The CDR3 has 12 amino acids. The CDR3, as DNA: TGTGCCAGCAGTACAGTCGGAGAGACCCAGTACTTC. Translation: CASSTVGETQYF.

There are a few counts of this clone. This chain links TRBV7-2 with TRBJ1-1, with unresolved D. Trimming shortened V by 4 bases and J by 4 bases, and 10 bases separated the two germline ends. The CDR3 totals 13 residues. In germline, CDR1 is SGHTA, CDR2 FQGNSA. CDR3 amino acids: CASSSGSSTEAFF. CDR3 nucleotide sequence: TGTGCCAGCAGCTCCGGTAGTAGCACTGAAGCTTTCTTT. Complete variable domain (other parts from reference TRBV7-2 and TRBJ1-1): GAGVSQSPSNKVTEKGKDVELRCDPISGHTALYWYRQSLGQGLEFLIYFQGNSAPDKSGLPSDRFSAERTGGSVSTLTIQRTQQEDSAVYLCASSSGSSTEAFFGQGTRLTVV.

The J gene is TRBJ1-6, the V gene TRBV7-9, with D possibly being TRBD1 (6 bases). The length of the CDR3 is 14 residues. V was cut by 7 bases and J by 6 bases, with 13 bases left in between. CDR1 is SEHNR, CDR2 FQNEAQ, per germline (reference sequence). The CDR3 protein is CASTIDRINSPLHF. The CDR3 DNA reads TGTGCCAGCACCATCGACAGGATTAATTCACCCCTCCACTTT.

In nucleotides, the CDR3 is TGTGCCAGCAGCCGTACCATGAACACAGATACGCAGTATTTT. Its protein product is CASSRTMNTDTQYF. The rearrangement joins TRBV7-2 to TRBJ2-3; no definite D call. V was shortened by 5 bases and J by 2 bases, with 11 bases between the two germline ends. The CDR3 totals 14 residues. The germline V gene encodes CDR1 SGHTA and CDR2 FQGNSA.

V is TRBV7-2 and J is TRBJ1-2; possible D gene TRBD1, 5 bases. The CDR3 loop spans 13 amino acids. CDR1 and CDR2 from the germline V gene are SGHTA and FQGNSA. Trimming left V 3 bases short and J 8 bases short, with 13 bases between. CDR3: CASSFGLGQGYTF. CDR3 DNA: TGTGCCAGCAGCTTTGGGCTGGGGCAGGGCTACACCTTC.

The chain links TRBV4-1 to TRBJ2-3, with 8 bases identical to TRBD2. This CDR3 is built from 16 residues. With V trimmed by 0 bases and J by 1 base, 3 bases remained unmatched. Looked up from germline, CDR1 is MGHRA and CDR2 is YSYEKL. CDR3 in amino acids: CASSQDTGGGTDTQYF. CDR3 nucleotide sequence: TGCGCCAGCAGCCAAGATACGGGGGGGGGCACAGATACGCAGTATTTT.

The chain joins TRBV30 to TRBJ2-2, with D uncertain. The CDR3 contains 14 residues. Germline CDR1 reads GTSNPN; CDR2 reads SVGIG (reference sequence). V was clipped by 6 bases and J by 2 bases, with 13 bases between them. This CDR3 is CACPSPLNTGELFF. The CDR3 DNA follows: TGTGCCTGCCCATCGCCCCTTAACACCGGGGAGCTGTTTTTT.